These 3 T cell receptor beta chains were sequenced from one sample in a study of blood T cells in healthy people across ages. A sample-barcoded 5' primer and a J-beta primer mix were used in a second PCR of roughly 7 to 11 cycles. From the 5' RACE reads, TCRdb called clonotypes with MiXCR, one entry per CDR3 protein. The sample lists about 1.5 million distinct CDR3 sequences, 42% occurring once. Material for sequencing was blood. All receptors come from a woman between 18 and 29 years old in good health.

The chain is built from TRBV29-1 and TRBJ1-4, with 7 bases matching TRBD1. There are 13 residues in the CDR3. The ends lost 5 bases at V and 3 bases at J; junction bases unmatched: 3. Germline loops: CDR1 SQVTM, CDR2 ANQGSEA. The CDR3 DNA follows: TGCAGCGTTCCAGGGGGGGCTAATGAAAAACTGTTTTTT. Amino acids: CSVPGGANEKLFF.

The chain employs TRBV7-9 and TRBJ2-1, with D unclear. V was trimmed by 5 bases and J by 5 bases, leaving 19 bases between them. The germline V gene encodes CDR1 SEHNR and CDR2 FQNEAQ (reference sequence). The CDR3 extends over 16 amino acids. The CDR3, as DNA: TGTGCCAGCAGCCCACAACCCCTCACTCACCACAATGAGCAGTTCTTC. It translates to CASSPQPLTHHNEQFF.

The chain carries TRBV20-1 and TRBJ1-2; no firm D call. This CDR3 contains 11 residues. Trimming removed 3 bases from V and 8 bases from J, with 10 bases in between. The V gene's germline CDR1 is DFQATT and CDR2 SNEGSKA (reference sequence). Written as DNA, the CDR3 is TGCAGTGCTAGCATGAATCGGGGCTACACCTTC. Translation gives CSASMNRGYTF.